This entry is about one T cell receptor beta chain. Its antigen is as yet unknown. Both TRBC1 and TRBC2 were covered by a beta constant-region primer of two equimolar oligonucleotides. The ligated cDNA underwent four PCR rounds using SP2 and nested alpha and beta constant-region primers. TCRdb used MiXCR to reprocess the UMI-ligation and nested PCR reads, holding one entry per CDR3 protein. Counted here are 130,000 to 150,000 distinct CDR3 sequences, 20% to 25% occurring once; the ten biggest clones make up about 0.11%. Trimming took 0 bases from V and 3 from J, leaving 6 bases between them. This CDR3 region has 14 residues. The data derive from a study of naive and memory T cell subsets. Study-wide results and limits: Naive and memory repertoire findings lacked a ground truth for validation. Over 95% of naive TCR sequences appeared only once, unlike memory subsets. Naive repertoires, especially CD8, held a few larger clonotypes, possibly memory cells re-expressing CD45RA.

Cells stained for CD3, CD4, CD8, CD45RA and CD27 were sorted into four subsets. The sample taken for sequencing was naive CD4+ T cells from blood. The chain uses TRBV12-3 or TRBV12-4 and TRBJ2-1; D is ambiguous. The clonotype originates from a human donor in good health. The CDR3 reads CASSLANLYNEQFF. As DNA, the CDR3 is TGTGCCAGCAGTTTAGCCAACCTCTACAATGAGCAGTTCTTC.